A single sample is the source of the 16 T cell receptor beta chains below, sequenced in a study of shared clonotypes between healthy human individuals. Profiling relied on immunoSEQ multiplex PCR, and the TCRdb table lists in-frame clones only, not all of them. The sample lists 2 million to 2.5 million clones, about 94% occurring once. The sample was naive CD4+ T cells sorted from blood. The sample's subset: CD45RA+ positively selected. These receptor sequences come from a man aged 18 to 29 in good health.

On this clone itself: At one boundary the junction diverges from the germline segment, which might be a read error. The rearrangement uses TRBV2 and TRBJ2-2; 14 bases agree with TRBD2. Germline V gene lookup returns CDR1 SNHLY and CDR2 FYNNEI. This CDR3 is 19 amino acids long. The CDR3 loop is CASSDRRLAGGPKTGELFF. CDR3 nucleotides: TGTGCCAGCAGTGATAGGAGACTAGCGGGAGGGCCGAAAACCGGGGAGCTGTTTTTT. The variable domain in full, with the rest retrieved from reference TRBV2 and TRBJ2-2, is EPEVTQTPSHQVTQMGQEVILRCVPISNHLYFYWYRQILGQKVEFLVSFYNNEISEKSEIFDDQFSVERPDGSNFTLKIRSTKLEDSAMYFCASSDRRLAGGPKTGELFFGEGSRLTVL.

The CDR3 spells CASSVRLAGALTTGEQYF. The CDR3 coding sequence is TGTGCCAGCAGTGTCCGACTAGCGGGAGCCCTAACCACGGGAGAGCAGTACTTC. The J gene is TRBJ2-7, the V gene TRBV2; 12 positions agree with TRBD2. This CDR3 region has 18 residues. The ends lost 4 bases at V and 7 bases at J; junction bases unmatched: 17. Looked up from germline, CDR1 is SNHLY and CDR2 is FYNNEI.

The J gene is TRBJ2-5, the V gene TRBV5-1; 8 positions match TRBD1. Trimming removed 5 bases from V and 4 bases from J; junction bases left unmatched: 4. The CDR3 totals 13 residues. Germline assignment: CDR1 SGHRS and CDR2 YFSETQ. CDR3 in amino acids: CASRQTGVETQYF. CDR3 nucleotides: TGCGCCAGCAGGCAGACAGGGGTAGAGACCCAGTACTTC.

This chain uses TRBV27 with TRBJ2-7; unclear D gene. Trimming took 3 bases from V and 0 from J, leaving 6 bases between them. CDR1 is MNHEY and CDR2 is SMNVEV in the germline V gene (reference sequence). This CDR3 has 13 amino acids. CDR3 DNA: TGTGCCAGCAGTTTTACTATCTCCTACGAGCAGTACTTC. This gives the protein CASSFTISYEQYF.

Comments on this clone: Other DNA variants within this sample encode the same CDR3. The chain carries TRBV5-1 and TRBJ2-3, with 12 nucleotides matching TRBD2. Germline V gene data show CDR1 as SGHRS and CDR2 as YFSETQ. This CDR3 spans 17 amino acids. The V gene end was trimmed by 3 bases and the J gene end by 0 bases; junction bases not matched to a gene: 5. CDR3 coding DNA: TGCGCCAGCAGCTCCGGACTAGCGGGGATAAGCACAGATACGCAGTATTTT. Translated, it gives CASSSGLAGISTDTQYF.

The J gene is TRBJ2-3, the V gene TRBV5-1; D may be TRBD1 or TRBD2 (5 bases each). This CDR3 has 16 amino acids. Germline loops: CDR1 SGHRS, CDR2 YFSETQ. Trimming removed 4 bases from V and 4 bases from J, with 19 bases in between. The CDR3 region has the DNA TGCGCCAGCAGCCCGCAAACCGGGGCAAGGGCAGATACGCAGTATTTT. Amino acids: CASSPQTGARADTQYF. Together with reference TRBV5-1 and TRBJ2-3, the CDR3 gives the full variable domain: KAGVTQTPRYLIKTRGQQVTLSCSPISGHRSVSWYQQTPGQGLQFLFEYFSETQRNKGNFPGRFSGRQFSNSRSEMNVSTLELGDSALYLCASSPQTGARADTQYFGPGTRLTVL.

V is TRBV6-1 and J is TRBJ2-2; D is unresolved. Germline V gene data show CDR1 as MNHNS and CDR2 as SASEGT. Trimming left V 3 bases short and J 6 bases short, with 14 bases between. The CDR3 runs 15 residues. The CDR3 spells CASSEVKRTSGELFF. CDR3 DNA sequence: TGTGCCAGCAGTGAGGTAAAGAGAACATCCGGGGAGCTGTTTTTT.

In regard to this clone: Additional DNA sequences in this sample encode the identical CDR3. V gene TRBV5-1 combines with J gene TRBJ1-1; 7 bases are shared with TRBD1. The junction had 4 bases not matched to a gene; V was cut back by 4 bases and J by 7 bases. Germline-derived CDR1 and CDR2 are SGHRS and YFSETQ. CDR3 length: 12 residues. This CDR3 is CASSVQGLEAFF. CDR3 in DNA: TGCGCCAGCAGCGTACAGGGGCTTGAAGCTTTCTTT.

The rearrangement uses TRBV19 and TRBJ1-6; D call uncertain. The CDR3 covers 14 residues. In germline, CDR1 is LNHDA, CDR2 SQIVND (reference sequence). With 9 bases removed from V and 3 bases from J, the gap between germline ends came to 12 bases. The CDR3 coding sequence is TGTGCCAGCGCCCTGGCAAGCTATAATTCACCCCTCCACTTT. Protein: CASALASYNSPLHF.

V and J are TRBV27 and TRBJ2-5; 8 nucleotides agree with TRBD2. CDR3 length: 14 residues. J lost 4 bases, V lost 5 bases, and 6 bases had no gene match. The V gene's germline CDR1 is MNHEY and CDR2 SMNVEV (reference sequence). This CDR3 reads CASSRGTRGETQYF. The CDR3 DNA is TGTGCCAGCAGTCGCGGGACTAGGGGAGAGACCCAGTACTTC.

The gene calls are TRBV19 and TRBJ2-2, with a tentative D call TRBD2 (5 bases). CDR1 and CDR2 (germline): LNHDA, SQIVND (reference sequence). Trimming cost V 2 bases and J 6 bases, with 13 bases left between them. The CDR3 extends over 15 amino acids. DNA for the CDR3: TGTGCCAGTAGTATATCTGGGAGTTCAGCCGGGGAGCTGTTTTTT. Translating gives CASSISGSSAGELFF.

This chain connects TRBV2 to TRBJ2-2; possibly TRBD1 for D (5 bases). The V gene's germline CDR1 is SNHLY and CDR2 FYNNEI. The CDR3 has 13 residues. With 4 bases removed from V and 6 bases from J, the gap between germline ends came to 9 bases. CDR3 in amino acids: CASSAQAPGELFF. In nucleotides, the CDR3 is TGTGCCAGCAGTGCACAGGCGCCCGGGGAGCTGTTTTTT.

Here the CDR3 DNA reads TGTGCCAGCAGCCGTAGCGGGGGGACTTACAATGAGCAGTTCTTC. Protein sequence: CASSRSGGTYNEQFF. This chain uses TRBV9 with TRBJ2-1; TRBD2 matches at 10 bases. This CDR3 region has 15 residues. Trimming at V came to 4 bases and at J to 4 bases, leaving 5 bases not matched to a gene. Germline CDR1 is SGDLS and CDR2 is YYNGEE.

The chain has TRBV5-6 and TRBJ1-2; D is uncertain. V was clipped by 4 bases and J by 2 bases, with 9 bases between them. The germline V gene has CDR1 SGHDT and CDR2 YYEEEE. This CDR3 comprises 13 residues. CDR3 coding DNA: TGTGCCAGCAGCCCGCTAAGGAACTATGGCTACACCTTC. It specifies CASSPLRNYGYTF. The full variable domain, in which reference TRBV5-6 and TRBJ1-2 provide the parts outside the CDR3, is DAGVTQSPTHLIKTRGQQVTLRCSPKSGHDTVSWYQQALGQGPQFIFQYYEEEERQRGNFPDRFSGHQFPNYSSELNVNALLLGDSALYLCASSPLRNYGYTFGSGTRLTVV.

The chain uses TRBV6-5 and TRBJ2-5; D possibly corresponds to TRBD1 (6 bases). Germline CDR1 is MNHEY and CDR2 is SVGAGI. Trimming took off 5 bases at V and 5 bases at J, with 15 bases between the two ends. The CDR3 is made up of 14 amino acids. The CDR3 loop reads CASSRTGLKETQYF. In nucleotides, the CDR3 is TGTGCCAGCAGTCGCACAGGGTTGAAGGAGACCCAGTACTTC.

The chain couples TRBV5-1 to TRBJ2-1, with a weak D call TRBD2 (7 bases). There are 15 residues in the CDR3. Per the germline V gene, CDR1 is SGHRS and CDR2 is YFSETQ. Trimming removed 8 bases at V and 2 bases at J, with 17 bases between. The CDR3 nucleotides are TGCGCCAGTAGGGATCCGGGGGGCACCTACAATGAGCAGTTCTTC. Translating it yields CASRDPGGTYNEQFF.